The rows below give T cell receptor beta chains drawn from one sample of a study of blood T cell repertoires in COVID-19. The method was immunoSEQ multiplex PCR; TCRdb's version includes in-frame clones alone and lacks a portion of them. The table shows roughly 410,000 clones, with about 89% occurring only once. The sample was peripheral blood. The receptors shown here come from a man aged 40-49 years with acute or convalescent COVID-19. The CDR3 runs from the conserved cysteine through the conserved F or W. A D gene is named only where the DNA matches it firmly. Clone size is not always given. Where it is, it says once, few, many or a class for expanded clones.

d_gene	abundance	v_gene	j_gene	CDR3aa	CDR3nt
TRBD1	.	TRBV7-2	TRBJ1-2	CASSTNRDRGRGDYGYTF	TGTGCCAGCAGCACTAACCGGGACAGGGGGCGAGGAGACTATGGCTACACCTTC
TRBD1	.	TRBV3-1/TRBV3-2	TRBJ2-7	CASSLGTGSYEQYF	TGTGCCAGCAGCCTTGGGACAGGGTCCTACGAGCAGTACTTC
TRBD1	.	TRBV7-2	TRBJ2-7	CASSFRDSSYEQYF	TGTGCCAGCAGCTTCCGGGACAGCTCCTACGAGCAGTACTTC
TRBD2	.	TRBV27	TRBJ2-7	CASSLHGRAYEQYF	TGTGCCAGCAGTTTACACGGGAGGGCCTACGAGCAGTACTTC
.	.	TRBV4-2	TRBJ1-1	CASTSSGEGSTEAFF	TGTGCCAGCACCTCCTCAGGTGAGGGCTCTACTGAAGCTTTCTTT
.	.	TRBV6-5	TRBJ2-2	CASRRDNANTGELFF	TGTGCCAGCAGAAGAGATAACGCGAACACCGGGGAGCTGTTTTTT
.	once	TRBV7-8	TRBJ2-7	CASSGAPDNSYEQYF	TGTGCCAGCAGCGGCGCCCCGGACAACTCCTACGAGCAGTACTTC
.	once	TRBV4-3	TRBJ1-5	CASSQDLGEGQPQHF	TGCGCCAGCAGCCAAGATTTGGGGGAGGGTCAGCCCCAGCATTTT
.	.	TRBV5-1	TRBJ2-3	CASRGRTDTQYF	TGCGCCAGCAGGGGCCGCACAGATACGCAGTATTTT
.	once	TRBV28	TRBJ2-7	CASCDRNSYEQYF	TGTGCCAGCTGTGACAGGAACTCCTACGAGCAGTACTTC